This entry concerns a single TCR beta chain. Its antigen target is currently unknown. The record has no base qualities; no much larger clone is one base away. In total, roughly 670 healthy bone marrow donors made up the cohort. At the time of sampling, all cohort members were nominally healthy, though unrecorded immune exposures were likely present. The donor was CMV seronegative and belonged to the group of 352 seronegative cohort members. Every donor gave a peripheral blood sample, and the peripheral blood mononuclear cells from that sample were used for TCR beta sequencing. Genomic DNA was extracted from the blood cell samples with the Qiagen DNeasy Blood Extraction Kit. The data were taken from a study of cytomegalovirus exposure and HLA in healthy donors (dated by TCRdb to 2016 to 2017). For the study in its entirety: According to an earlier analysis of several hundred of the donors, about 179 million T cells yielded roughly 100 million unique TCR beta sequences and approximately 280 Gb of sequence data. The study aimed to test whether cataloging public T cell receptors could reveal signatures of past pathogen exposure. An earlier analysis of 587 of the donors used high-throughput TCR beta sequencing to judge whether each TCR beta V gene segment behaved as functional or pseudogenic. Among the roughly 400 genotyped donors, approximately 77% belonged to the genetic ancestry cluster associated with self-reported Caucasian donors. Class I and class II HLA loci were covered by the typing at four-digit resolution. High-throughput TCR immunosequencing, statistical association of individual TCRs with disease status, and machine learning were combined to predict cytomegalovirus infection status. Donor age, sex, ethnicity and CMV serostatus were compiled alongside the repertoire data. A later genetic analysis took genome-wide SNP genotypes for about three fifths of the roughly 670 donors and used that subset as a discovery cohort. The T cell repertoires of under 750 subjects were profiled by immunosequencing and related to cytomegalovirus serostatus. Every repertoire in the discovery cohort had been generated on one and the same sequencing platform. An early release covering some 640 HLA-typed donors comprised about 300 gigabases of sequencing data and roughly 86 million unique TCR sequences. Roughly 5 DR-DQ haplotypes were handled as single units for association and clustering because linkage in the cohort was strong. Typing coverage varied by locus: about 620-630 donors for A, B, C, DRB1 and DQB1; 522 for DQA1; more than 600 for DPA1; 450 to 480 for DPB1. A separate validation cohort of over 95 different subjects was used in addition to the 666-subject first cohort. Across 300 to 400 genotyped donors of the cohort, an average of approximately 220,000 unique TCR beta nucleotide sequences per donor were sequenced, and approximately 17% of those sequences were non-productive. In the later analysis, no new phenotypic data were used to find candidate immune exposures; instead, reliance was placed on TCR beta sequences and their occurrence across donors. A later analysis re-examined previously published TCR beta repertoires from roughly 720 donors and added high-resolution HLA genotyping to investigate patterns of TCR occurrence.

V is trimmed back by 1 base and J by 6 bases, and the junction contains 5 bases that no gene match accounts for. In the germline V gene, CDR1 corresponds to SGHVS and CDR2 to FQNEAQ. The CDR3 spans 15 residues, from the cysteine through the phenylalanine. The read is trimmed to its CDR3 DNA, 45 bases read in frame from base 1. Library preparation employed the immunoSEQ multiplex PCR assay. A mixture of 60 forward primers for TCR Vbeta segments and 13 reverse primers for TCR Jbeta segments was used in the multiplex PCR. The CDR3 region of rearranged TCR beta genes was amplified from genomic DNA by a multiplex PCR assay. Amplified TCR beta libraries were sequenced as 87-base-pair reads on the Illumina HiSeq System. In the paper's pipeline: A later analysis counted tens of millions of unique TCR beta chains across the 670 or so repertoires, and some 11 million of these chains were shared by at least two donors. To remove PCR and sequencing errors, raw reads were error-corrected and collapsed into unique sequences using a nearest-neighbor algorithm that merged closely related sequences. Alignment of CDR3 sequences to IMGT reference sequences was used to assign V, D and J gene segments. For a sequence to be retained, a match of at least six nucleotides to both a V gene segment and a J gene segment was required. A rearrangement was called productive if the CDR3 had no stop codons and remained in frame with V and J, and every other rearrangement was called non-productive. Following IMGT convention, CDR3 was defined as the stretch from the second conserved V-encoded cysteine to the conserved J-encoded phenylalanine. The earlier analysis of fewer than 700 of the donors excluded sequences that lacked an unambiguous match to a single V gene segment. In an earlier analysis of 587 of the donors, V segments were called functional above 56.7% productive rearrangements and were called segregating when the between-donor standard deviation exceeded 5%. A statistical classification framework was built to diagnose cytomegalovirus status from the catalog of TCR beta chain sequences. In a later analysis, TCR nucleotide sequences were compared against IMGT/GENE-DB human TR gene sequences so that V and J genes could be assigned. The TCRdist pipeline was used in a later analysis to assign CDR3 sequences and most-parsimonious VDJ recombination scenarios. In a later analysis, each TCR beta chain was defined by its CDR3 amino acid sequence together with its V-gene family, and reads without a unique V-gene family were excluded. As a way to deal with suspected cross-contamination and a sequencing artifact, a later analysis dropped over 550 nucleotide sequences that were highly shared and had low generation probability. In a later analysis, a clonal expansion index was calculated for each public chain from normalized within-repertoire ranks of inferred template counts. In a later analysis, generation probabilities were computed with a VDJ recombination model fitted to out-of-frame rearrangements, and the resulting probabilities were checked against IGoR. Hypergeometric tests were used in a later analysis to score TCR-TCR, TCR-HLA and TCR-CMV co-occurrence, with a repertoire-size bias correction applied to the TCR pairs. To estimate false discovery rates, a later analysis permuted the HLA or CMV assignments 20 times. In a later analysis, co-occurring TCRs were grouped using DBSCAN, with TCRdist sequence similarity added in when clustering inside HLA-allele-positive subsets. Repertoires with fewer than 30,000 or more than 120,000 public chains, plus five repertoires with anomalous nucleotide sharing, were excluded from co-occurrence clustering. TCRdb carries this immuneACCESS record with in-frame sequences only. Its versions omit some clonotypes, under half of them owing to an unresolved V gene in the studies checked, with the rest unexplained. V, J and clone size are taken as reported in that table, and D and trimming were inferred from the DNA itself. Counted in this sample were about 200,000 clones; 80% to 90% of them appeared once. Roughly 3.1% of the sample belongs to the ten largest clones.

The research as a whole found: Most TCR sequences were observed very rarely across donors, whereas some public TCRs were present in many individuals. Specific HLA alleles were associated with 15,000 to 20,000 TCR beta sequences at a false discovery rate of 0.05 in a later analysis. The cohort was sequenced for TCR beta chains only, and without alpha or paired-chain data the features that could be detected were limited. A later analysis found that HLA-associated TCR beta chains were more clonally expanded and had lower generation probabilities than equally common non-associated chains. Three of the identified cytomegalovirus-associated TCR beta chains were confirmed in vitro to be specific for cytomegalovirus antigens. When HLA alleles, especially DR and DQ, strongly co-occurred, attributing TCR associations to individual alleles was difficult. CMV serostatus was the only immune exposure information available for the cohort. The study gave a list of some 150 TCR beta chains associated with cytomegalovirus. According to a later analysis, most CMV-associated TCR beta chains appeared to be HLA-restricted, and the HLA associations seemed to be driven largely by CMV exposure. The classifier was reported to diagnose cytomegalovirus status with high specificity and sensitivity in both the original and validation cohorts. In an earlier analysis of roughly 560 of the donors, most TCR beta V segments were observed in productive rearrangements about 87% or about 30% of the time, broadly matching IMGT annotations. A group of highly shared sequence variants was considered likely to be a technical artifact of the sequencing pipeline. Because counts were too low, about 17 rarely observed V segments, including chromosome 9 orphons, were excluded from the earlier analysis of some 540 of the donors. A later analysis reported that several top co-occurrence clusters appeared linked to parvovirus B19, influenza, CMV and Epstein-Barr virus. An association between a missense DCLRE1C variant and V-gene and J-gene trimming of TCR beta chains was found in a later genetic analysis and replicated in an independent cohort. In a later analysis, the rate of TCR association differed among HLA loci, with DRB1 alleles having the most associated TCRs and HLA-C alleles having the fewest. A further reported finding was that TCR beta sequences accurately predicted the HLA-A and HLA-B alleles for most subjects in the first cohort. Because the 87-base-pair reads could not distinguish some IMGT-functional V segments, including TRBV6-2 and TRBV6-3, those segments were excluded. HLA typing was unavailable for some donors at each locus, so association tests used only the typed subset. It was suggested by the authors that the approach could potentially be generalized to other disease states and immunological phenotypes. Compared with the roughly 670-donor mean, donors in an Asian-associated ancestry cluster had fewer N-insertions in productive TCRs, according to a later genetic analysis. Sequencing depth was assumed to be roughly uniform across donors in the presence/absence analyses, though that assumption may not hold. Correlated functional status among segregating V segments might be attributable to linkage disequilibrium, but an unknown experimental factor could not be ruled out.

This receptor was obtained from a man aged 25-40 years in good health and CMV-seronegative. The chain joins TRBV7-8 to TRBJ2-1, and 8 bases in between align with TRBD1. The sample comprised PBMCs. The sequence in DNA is TGTGCCAGCAGCTTAGTACAGGGGGAAATCAATGAGCAGTTCTTC. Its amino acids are CASSLVQGEINEQFF.